The T cell receptor beta chain described here comes from a study of blood T cell repertoires in COVID-19. On the study more broadly: Sites across the United States, Italy and Spain contributed samples from acute and convalescent COVID-19. T cells, B-cell-depleted T cells, or PBMCs provided the cDNA or gDNA that served as material.

CDR1 and CDR2 from the germline V gene are SGHRS and YFSETQ. J was trimmed by 6 bases and V by 3 bases; bases with no gene match: 7. The CDR3 extends over 14 amino acids. Study processing details: Researchers report that nucleated cell counts were estimated from reference gene primer amplification. Sequencing was performed with immunoSEQ multiplex PCR; in TCRdb, only in-frame clones are kept and a portion is missing. The D gene and trimming were derived from the DNA, and the V and J assignments and clone size from that table. This table holds 140,000 or so clones, approximately 84% found once. This clonotype originated in a woman between 55 and 75 years old with acute or convalescent COVID-19. Material: peripheral blood. The rearrangement links TRBV5-1 to TRBJ2-7; 9 bases are a match to TRBD2. CDR3 in DNA: TGCGCCAGCAGCTCTTTAGCGGGAGTCGGCGAGCAGTACTTC. Translation: CASSSLAGVGEQYF.